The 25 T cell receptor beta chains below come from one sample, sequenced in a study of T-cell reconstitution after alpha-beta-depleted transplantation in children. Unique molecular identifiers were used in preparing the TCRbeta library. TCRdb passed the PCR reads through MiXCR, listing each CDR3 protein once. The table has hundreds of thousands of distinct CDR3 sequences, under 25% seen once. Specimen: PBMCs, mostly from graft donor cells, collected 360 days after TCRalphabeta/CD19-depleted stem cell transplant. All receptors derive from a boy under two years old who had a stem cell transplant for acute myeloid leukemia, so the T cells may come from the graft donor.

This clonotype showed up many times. As DNA, the CDR3 is TGCAGCGTTGAAGATCCGGGCGGGGGAGACCGAAACACCGGGGAGCTGTTTTTT. Encoded protein: CSVEDPGGGDRNTGELFF. The chain links TRBV29-1 to TRBJ2-2, with TRBD2 identical over 7 bases. The length of the CDR3 is 18 residues. Germline loops: CDR1 SQVTM, CDR2 ANQGSEA. After removal of 0 bases from V and 2 bases from J, the junction contained 12 bases not matched to a gene.

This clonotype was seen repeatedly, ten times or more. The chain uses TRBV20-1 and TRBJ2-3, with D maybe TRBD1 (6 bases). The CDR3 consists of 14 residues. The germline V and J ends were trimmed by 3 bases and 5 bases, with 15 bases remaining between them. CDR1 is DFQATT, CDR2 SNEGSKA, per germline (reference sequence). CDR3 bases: TGCAGTGCTAGTCACCCGGCCAGGGGAGATACGCAGTATTTT. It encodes CSASHPARGDTQYF.

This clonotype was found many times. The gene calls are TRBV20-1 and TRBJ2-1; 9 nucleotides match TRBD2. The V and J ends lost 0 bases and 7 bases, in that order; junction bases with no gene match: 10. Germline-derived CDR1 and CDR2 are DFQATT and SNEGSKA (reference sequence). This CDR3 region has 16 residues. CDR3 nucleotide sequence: TGCAGTGCTAGAGAGCCCGGGACTAGCTTGGTGAATGAGCAGTTCTTC. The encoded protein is CSAREPGTSLVNEQFF.

The CDR3 DNA reads TGCAGCGTCCTAAAGGGTATTGGCAGGGGGACTGAAGCTTTCTTT. Translated, it gives CSVLKGIGRGTEAFF. V usage is TRBV29-1 and J usage is TRBJ1-1, with 7 nucleotides matching TRBD1. V was clipped by 6 bases and J by 5 bases; unmatched bases: 15. Germline V gene sequence: CDR1 SQVTM, CDR2 ANQGSEA. The CDR3 consists of 15 residues.

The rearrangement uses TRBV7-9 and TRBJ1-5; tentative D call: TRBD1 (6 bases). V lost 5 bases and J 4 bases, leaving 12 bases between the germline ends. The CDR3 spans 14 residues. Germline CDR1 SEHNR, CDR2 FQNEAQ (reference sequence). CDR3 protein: CASSADRWNQPQHF. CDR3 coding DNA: TGTGCCAGCAGCGCAGACAGGTGGAATCAGCCCCAGCATTTT.

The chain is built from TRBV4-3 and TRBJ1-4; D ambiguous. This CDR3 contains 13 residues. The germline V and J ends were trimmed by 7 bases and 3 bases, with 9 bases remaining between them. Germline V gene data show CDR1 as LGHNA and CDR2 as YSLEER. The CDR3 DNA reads TGCGCCAGCACCGGAGGGTCTAATGAAAAACTGTTTTTT. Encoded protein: CASTGGSNEKLFF.

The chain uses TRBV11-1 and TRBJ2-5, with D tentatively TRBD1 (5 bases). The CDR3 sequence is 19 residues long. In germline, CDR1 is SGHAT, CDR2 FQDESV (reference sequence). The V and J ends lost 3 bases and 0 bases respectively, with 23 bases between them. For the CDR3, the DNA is TGTGCCAGCAGCTTCTTACGATCATCGACAGCTCCCGACCAAGAGACCCAGTACTTC. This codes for CASSFLRSSTAPDQETQYF. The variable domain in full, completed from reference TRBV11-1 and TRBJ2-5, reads EAEVAQSPRYKITEKSQAVAFWCDPISGHATLYWYRQILGQGPELLVQFQDESVVDDSQLPKDRFSAERLKGVDSTLKIQPAELGDSAMYLCASSFLRSSTAPDQETQYFGPGTRLLVL.

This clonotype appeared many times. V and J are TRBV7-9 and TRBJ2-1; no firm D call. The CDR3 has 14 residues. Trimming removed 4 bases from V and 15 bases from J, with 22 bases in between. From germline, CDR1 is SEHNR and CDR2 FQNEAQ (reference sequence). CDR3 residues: CASSSPVDRPIPFF. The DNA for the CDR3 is TGTGCCAGCAGCTCCCCGGTCGATCGCCCAATCCCGTTCTTC.

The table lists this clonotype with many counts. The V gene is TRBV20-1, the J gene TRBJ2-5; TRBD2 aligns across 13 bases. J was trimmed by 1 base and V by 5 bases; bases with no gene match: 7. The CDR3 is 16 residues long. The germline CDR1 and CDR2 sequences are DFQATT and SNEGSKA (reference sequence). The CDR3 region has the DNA TGCAGTGCTCCCGGACTAGCGGGGGTGGGCCAAGAGACCCAGTACTTC. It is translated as CSAPGLAGVGQETQYF.

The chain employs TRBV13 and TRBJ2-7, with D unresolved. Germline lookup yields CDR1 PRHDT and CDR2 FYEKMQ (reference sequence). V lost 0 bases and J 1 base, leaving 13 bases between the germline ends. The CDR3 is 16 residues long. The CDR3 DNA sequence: TGTGCCAGCAGCTTAGGCCTCGGCGTAAGGTCCTACGAGCAGTACTTC. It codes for CASSLGLGVRSYEQYF.

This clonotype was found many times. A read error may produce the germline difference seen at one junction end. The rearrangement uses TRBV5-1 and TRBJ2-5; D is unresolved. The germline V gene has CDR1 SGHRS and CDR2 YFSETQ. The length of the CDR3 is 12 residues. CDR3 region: CASSLSQETQYF. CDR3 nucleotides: TGTGCCAGCAGCCTTTCCCAAGAGACCCAGTACTTC.

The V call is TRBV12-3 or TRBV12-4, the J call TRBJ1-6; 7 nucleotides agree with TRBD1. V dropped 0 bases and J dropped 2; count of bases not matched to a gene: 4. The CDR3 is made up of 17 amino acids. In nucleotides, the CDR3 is TGTGCCAGCAGTTTAGCAGGGGGCGATGCCTATAATTCACCCCTCCACTTT. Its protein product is CASSLAGGDAYNSPLHF.

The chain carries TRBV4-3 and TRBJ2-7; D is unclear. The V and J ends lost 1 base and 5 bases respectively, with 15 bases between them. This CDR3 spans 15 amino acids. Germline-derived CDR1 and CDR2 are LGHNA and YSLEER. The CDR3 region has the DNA TGCGCCAGCAGCCAAGTTCGCGTGAGACGGAACGAGCAGTACTTC. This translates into CASSQVRVRRNEQYF.

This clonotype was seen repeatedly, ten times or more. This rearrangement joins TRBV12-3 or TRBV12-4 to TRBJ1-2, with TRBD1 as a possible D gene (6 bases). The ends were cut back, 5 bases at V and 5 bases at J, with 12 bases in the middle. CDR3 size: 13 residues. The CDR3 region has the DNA TGTGCCAGCAGTCTACAGGGACGTTATGGCTACACCTTC. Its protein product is CASSLQGRYGYTF.

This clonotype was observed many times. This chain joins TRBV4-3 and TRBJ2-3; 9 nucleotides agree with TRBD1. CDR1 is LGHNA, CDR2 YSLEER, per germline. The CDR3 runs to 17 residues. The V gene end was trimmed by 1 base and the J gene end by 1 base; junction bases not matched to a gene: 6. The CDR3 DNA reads TGCGCCAGCAGCCAAGCGGGGACAGGGATCGGCACAGATACGCAGTATTTT. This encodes CASSQAGTGIGTDTQYF.

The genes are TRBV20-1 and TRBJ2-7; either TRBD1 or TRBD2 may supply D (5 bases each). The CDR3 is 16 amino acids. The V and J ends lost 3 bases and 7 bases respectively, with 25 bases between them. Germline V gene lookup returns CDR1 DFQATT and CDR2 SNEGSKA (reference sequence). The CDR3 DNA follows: TGCAGTGCTAGGGGCCGACTCGGGGACCCGCGTGGGGAGCAGTACGTC. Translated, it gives CSARGRLGDPRGEQYV.

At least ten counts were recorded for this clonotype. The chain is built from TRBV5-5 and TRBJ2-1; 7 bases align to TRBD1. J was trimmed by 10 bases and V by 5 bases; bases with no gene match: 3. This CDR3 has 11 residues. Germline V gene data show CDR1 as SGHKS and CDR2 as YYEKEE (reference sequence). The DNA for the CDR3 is TGTGCCAGCAGGGAGGACAGGGAGCAGTTCTTC. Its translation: CASREDREQFF.

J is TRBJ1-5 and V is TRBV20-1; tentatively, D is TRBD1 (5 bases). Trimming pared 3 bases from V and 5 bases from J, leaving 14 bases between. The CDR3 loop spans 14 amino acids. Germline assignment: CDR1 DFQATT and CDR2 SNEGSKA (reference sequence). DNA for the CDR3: TGCAGTGCTAGGGACCAGGGCCGCGATCAGCCCCAGCATTTT. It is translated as CSARDQGRDQPQHF.

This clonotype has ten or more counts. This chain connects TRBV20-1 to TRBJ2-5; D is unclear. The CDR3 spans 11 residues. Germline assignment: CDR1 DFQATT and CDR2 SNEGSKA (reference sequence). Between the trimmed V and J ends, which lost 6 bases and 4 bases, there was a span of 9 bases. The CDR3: CSAPWGETQYF. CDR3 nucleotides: TGCAGTGCGCCATGGGGAGAGACCCAGTACTTC.

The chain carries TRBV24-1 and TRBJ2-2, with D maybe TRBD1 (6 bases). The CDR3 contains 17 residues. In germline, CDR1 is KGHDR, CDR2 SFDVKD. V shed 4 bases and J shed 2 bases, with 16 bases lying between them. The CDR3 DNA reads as TGTGCCACCAGTGACAATCGAGGACAGACTAACACCGGGGAGCTGTTTTTT. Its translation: CATSDNRGQTNTGELFF.

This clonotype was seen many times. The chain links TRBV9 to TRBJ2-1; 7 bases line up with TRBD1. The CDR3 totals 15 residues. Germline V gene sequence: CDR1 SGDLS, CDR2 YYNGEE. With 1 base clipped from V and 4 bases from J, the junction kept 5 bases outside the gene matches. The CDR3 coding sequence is TGTGCCAGCAGCGTATCCCGGACAGGTTACAATGAGCAGTTCTTC. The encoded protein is CASSVSRTGYNEQFF.

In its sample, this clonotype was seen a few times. The CDR3 nucleotides read TGCGCCAGCAGCTGGATGGCGTCGGGCAATGAGCAGTTCTTC. Translating gives CASSWMASGNEQFF. The chain joins TRBV5-1 to TRBJ2-1; no clear D gene. The CDR3 covers 14 residues. The germline V and J ends were trimmed by 3 bases and 6 bases, with 13 bases remaining between them. CDR1 SGHRS and CDR2 YFSETQ come from the germline V gene.

The CDR3 loop is CASSPLRVAGGRDTGELFF. DNA of the CDR3: TGTGCCAGCAGTCCACTCCGGGTAGCGGGGGGAAGGGACACCGGGGAGCTGTTTTTT. The gene calls are TRBV12-3 or TRBV12-4 and TRBJ2-2; 10 bases align to TRBD2. There are 19 residues in the CDR3. J gave up 3 bases and V 5 bases, and 15 bases lay outside the gene matches.

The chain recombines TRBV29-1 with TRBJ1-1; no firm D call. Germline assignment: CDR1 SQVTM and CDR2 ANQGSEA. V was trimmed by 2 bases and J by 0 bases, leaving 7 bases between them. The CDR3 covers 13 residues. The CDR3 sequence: CSVEPLMNTEAFF. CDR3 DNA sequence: TGCAGCGTTGAACCACTAATGAACACTGAAGCTTTCTTT.

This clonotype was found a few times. CDR3 nucleotide sequence: TGCAGTGCTAGAGCGGGGACCGCTCCTTCACCCCTCCACTTT. Translation: CSARAGTAPSPLHF. The V call is TRBV20-1, the J call TRBJ1-6; D is possibly TRBD1 (5 bases). CDR1 is DFQATT and CDR2 is SNEGSKA in the germline V gene (reference sequence). This CDR3 is 14 amino acids long. The germline V and J ends were trimmed by 1 base and 9 bases, with 13 bases remaining between them.